A selection of T cell receptor beta chains follows, all from one sample in a study of OX40 agonist ivuxolimab in advanced cancers. Sequencing was performed with immunoSEQ multiplex PCR; in TCRdb, only in-frame clones are kept and a portion is missing. In the table there are about 46,000 clones, around nine tenths of which are singletons. The sequencing used CD4+ or CD8+ T cells sorted from blood, collected in a trial of the OX40 agonist ivuxolimab. Source of these receptors: an adult with an advanced solid tumor such as melanoma, head and neck, liver or kidney cancer. Each CDR3 is given with its conserved first and last residue. D genes are given only for firm matches. Part of the rows lack a size; the others show once, few, many or a class for expanded clones.

v_call	d_call	clone_size	j_call	cdr3_aa	cdr3_nt
TRBV5-1	.	.	TRBJ1-4	CASSLGVGGDEKLFF	TGCGCCAGCAGCTTGGGAGTGGGAGGAGATGAAAAACTGTTTTTT
TRBV28	.	.	TRBJ1-2	CASTRAAGGRSDYGYTF	TGTGCCAGCACCCGAGCGGCAGGAGGGAGGTCAGACTATGGCTACACCTTC
TRBV7-6	.	.	TRBJ2-1	CASSPWGNEQFF	TGTGCCAGCAGCCCGTGGGGAAATGAGCAGTTCTTC
TRBV11-3	.	.	TRBJ2-7	CASSSSQGTYEQYF	TGTGCCAGCAGCTCGTCCCAGGGAACCTACGAGCAGTACTTC
TRBV7-9	TRBD2	once	TRBJ2-1	CASSFGLAGDEQFF	TGTGCCAGCAGCTTCGGGCTAGCGGGAGATGAGCAGTTCTTC
TRBV7-9	.	.	TRBJ2-7	CASSLSLQYEQYF	TGTGCCAGCAGCTTATCCTTGCAGTACGAGCAGTACTTC
TRBV4-1	TRBD2	.	TRBJ2-5	CASSQDLGASGRAGETQYF	TGCGCCAGCAGCCAAGATCTTGGGGCTAGCGGGAGGGCCGGGGAGACCCAGTACTTC
TRBV13	.	.	TRBJ2-7	CASSWVGHYEQYF	TGTGCCAGCAGCTGGGTGGGGCACTACGAGCAGTACTTC
TRBV2	TRBD1	.	TRBJ2-7	CATTTGGENEQYF	TGTGCCACCACGACAGGGGGCGAGAACGAGCAGTACTTC
TRBV7-9	.	.	TRBJ2-7	CASSLALQGTKQYF	TGTGCCAGCAGCTTAGCGTTACAGGGAACAAAGCAGTACTTC
TRBV7-8	.	.	TRBJ2-7	CASRGRGYEQYF	TGTGCCAGCAGGGGTCGCGGCTACGAGCAGTACTTC
TRBV19	TRBD2	.	TRBJ2-5	CASSPTSGRGETQYF	TGTGCCAGTAGCCCCACTAGCGGCCGGGGGGAGACCCAGTACTTC
TRBV5-5	.	.	TRBJ2-7	CASSLVPRQPVSYEQYF	TGTGCCAGCAGCTTGGTGCCAAGACAGCCGGTTTCCTACGAGCAGTACTTC
TRBV4-1	TRBD2	.	TRBJ2-3	CASSREEGKREADTQYF	TGCGCCAGCAGCCGCGAAGAGGGCAAGCGGGAGGCGGATACGCAGTATTTT
TRBV19	TRBD2	.	TRBJ2-3	CASRHTSGRADTQYF	TGTGCCAGTAGACACACTAGCGGGAGGGCAGATACGCAGTATTTT
TRBV7-9	TRBD1	once	TRBJ1-4	CASSLARDSVFF	TGTGCCAGCAGCTTAGCGCGGGACAGCGTGTTTTTT
TRBV7-9	TRBD1	.	TRBJ1-2	CASSSGQGISYGYTF	TGTGCCAGCAGCTCGGGACAGGGTATCTCCTATGGCTACACCTTC
TRBV4-3	TRBD2	.	TRBJ2-2	CASSQVSQRGSTGELFF	TGCGCCAGCAGCCAAGTTTCCCAGCGGGGGTCTACCGGGGAGCTGTTTTTT
TRBV19	TRBD1	.	TRBJ2-3	CASGTGTPSYF	TGTGCCAGTGGGACAGGGACTCCCTCGTATTTT
TRBV18	TRBD2	.	TRBJ2-1	CASSPPTSGSYNEQFF	TGTGCCAGCTCACCCCCGACTAGCGGGTCCTACAATGAGCAGTTCTTC
TRBV5-1	.	.	TRBJ1-1	CASTSGENTEAFF	TGCGCCAGCACAAGCGGGGAGAACACTGAAGCTTTCTTT
TRBV7-9	TRBD2	.	TRBJ2-1	CASSLGLAETYNEQFF	TGTGCCAGCAGCTTAGGACTAGCGGAAACCTACAATGAGCAGTTCTTC
TRBV19	TRBD1	.	TRBJ2-7	CASSQGQAYEQYF	TGTGCCAGTAGCCAGGGACAGGCCTACGAGCAGTACTTC
TRBV11-2	TRBD2	.	TRBJ2-1	CASSLVASGNEQFF	TGTGCCAGCAGCTTGGTGGCTAGCGGGAATGAGCAGTTCTTC
TRBV5-1	.	.	TRBJ1-1	CASSQPGAGGAFF	TGCGCCAGCAGCCAGCCGGGGGCCGGAGGGGCTTTCTTT
TRBV18	.	.	TRBJ1-1	CASSPRRGNTEAFF	TGTGCCAGCTCACCTCGAAGGGGTAACACTGAAGCTTTCTTT